Following are 19 T cell receptor beta chains from one sample sequenced in a study of T-cell reconstitution after alpha-beta-depleted transplantation in children. TCRbeta library construction was performed incorporating unique molecular identifiers. TCRdb passed the PCR reads through MiXCR, listing each CDR3 protein once. The data contain roughly 89,000 distinct CDR3 sequences, roughly an eighth of them singletons. Sequences were derived from PBMCs from the stem cell graft donor, sampled from the stem cell graft. These TCRs come from a human donor who donated a stem cell graft to a child with inherited bone marrow failure.

There are many counts of this clonotype. The chain couples TRBV6-2 or TRBV6-3 to TRBJ2-3; D is unclear. Per the germline V gene, CDR1 is MNHEY and CDR2 is SVGEGT. V was trimmed by 1 base and J by 4 bases, leaving 3 bases between them. CDR3 length equals 12 residues. The CDR3 sequence: CASSYFPDTQYF. Written as DNA, the CDR3 is TGTGCCAGCAGTTACTTCCCAGATACGCAGTATTTT.

In its sample, this clonotype was seen many times. J is TRBJ1-4 and V is TRBV2; D is ambiguous. The CDR3 length is 12 residues. The V gene's germline CDR1 is SNHLY and CDR2 FYNNEI. V was pared by 6 bases and J by 4 bases, with 6 bases between. CDR3 bases: TGTGCCAGCAGACAGTATAATGAAAAACTGTTTTTT. Translated: CASRQYNEKLFF.

The chain employs TRBV5-1 and TRBJ2-1; perhaps TRBD1 as D (9 bases). Trimming shortened V by 4 bases and J by 7 bases, and 18 bases separated the two germline ends. This CDR3 is 15 amino acids long. Germline V lookup: CDR1 SGHRS, CDR2 YFSETQ. The CDR3: CASSPGGTGLNEQFF. In DNA form, the CDR3 reads TGCGCCAGCAGCCCGGGGGGGACAGGGTTAAATGAGCAGTTCTTC.

This clonotype was observed a handful of times. V and J are TRBV10-3 and TRBJ2-7; 7 nucleotides align to TRBD1. V was clipped by 2 bases and J by 3 bases; unmatched bases: 7. The CDR3 has 15 residues. Germline values: CDR1 ENHRY, CDR2 SYGVKD. The CDR3 sequence is CAISELTGAGYEQYF. For the CDR3, the DNA is TGTGCCATCAGTGAGCTAACAGGGGCCGGCTACGAGCAGTACTTC.

This clonotype has a count of ten or more. The chain is built from TRBV28 and TRBJ2-7; possible D gene TRBD1, 6 bases. Germline CDR1 reads MDHEN; CDR2 reads SYDVKM. The V end was cut by 8 bases, the J end by 6 bases, with 17 bases between. The CDR3 extends over 13 amino acids. In nucleotides, the CDR3 is TGTGCCAGCTGGGGTAGGGACAAGAGCGAGCAGTACTTC. This encodes CASWGRDKSEQYF.

The chain recombines TRBV5-4 with TRBJ2-3; 8 positions agree with TRBD2. In germline, CDR1 is SGHNT, CDR2 YYREEE (reference sequence). The CDR3 is 16 amino acids. After removal of 4 bases from V and 4 bases from J, the junction contained 11 bases not matched to a gene. The CDR3 bases are TGTGCCAGCAGCCCCTTGGCGGGGGGTGGGTCAGATACGCAGTATTTT. It codes for CASSPLAGGGSDTQYF.

V and J are TRBV6-6 and TRBJ1-1; D unclear. Germline V gene lookup returns CDR1 MNHNY and CDR2 SVGAGI (reference sequence). CDR3 length: 12 amino acids. V was clipped by 7 bases and J by 3 bases, with 9 bases between them. CDR3 sequence: CASTSRYTEAFF. CDR3 nucleotides: TGTGCCAGCACCTCAAGGTACACTGAAGCTTTCTTT.

This clonotype was recorded many times. The chain uses TRBV5-1 and TRBJ2-5, with 9 bases lining up with TRBD1. This CDR3 contains 14 residues. V shed 2 bases and J 3 bases; nucleotides not matched to a gene: 2. Germline assignment: CDR1 SGHRS and CDR2 YFSETQ. CDR3: CASSFGQGKETQYF. CDR3 DNA sequence: TGCGCCAGCAGCTTCGGACAGGGGAAAGAGACCCAGTACTTC.

This clonotype was counted ten times or more. This chain uses TRBV5-6 with TRBJ2-7; D could derive from TRBD1 or TRBD2 (6 bases each). The V gene's germline CDR1 is SGHDT and CDR2 YYEEEE. This CDR3 has 11 amino acids. V was cut by 5 bases and J by 10 bases, with 13 bases left in between. CDR3 amino acids: CASRGSGAQYF. For the CDR3, the DNA is TGTGCCAGCAGGGGGTCGGGGGCTCAGTACTTC.

This clonotype was counted at least ten times. The chain couples TRBV28 to TRBJ2-1, with TRBD2 matching over 12 bases. Looked up from germline, CDR1 is MDHEN and CDR2 is SYDVKM. V shed 3 bases, J shed 4 bases, and the junction held 7 bases outside the gene matches. This CDR3 region has 17 residues. The CDR3 loop is CASSLATLAGGYNEQFF. The CDR3 DNA follows: TGTGCCAGCAGTTTGGCTACTCTAGCGGGGGGGTACAATGAGCAGTTCTTC.

This clonotype was observed many times. This chain uses TRBV10-3 with TRBJ2-1; D possibly matches TRBD1 or TRBD2 (6 bases each). The CDR3 runs 11 residues. Germline lookup yields CDR1 ENHRY and CDR2 SYGVKD. V lost 0 bases, J lost 15 bases, and 9 bases lay in between. CDR3 region: CAISESRGLFF. CDR3 in DNA: TGTGCCATCAGTGAGTCCAGGGGACTGTTCTTC.

This clonotype was recorded at least ten times. The chain combines TRBV10-2 with TRBJ2-7; 11 positions agree with TRBD2. The CDR3 has 17 residues. After removal of 2 bases from V and 1 base from J, the junction contained 7 bases not matched to a gene. Germline V CDR1 and CDR2: WSHSY, SAAADI. The CDR3 nucleotides are TGCGCCAGCAGTGAGACACCGGGACTAGCGGATTCCTACGAGCAGTACTTC. Translating gives CASSETPGLADSYEQYF.

This clonotype was counted at least ten times. V usage is TRBV5-6 and J usage is TRBJ2-7, with D perhaps matching TRBD1 (5 bases). The CDR3 extends over 13 amino acids. Per the germline V gene, CDR1 is SGHDT and CDR2 is YYEEEE. V lost 4 bases and J lost 6, with 14 bases in between. For the CDR3, the DNA is TGTGCCAGCAGCGTGCAGGGAATCGGCGAGCAGTACTTC. Translation gives CASSVQGIGEQYF.

The chain is built from TRBV5-6 and TRBJ1-1; TRBD1 aligns across 7 bases. CDR1 SGHDT and CDR2 YYEEEE come from the germline V gene. This CDR3 contains 14 residues. With 4 bases clipped from V and 4 bases from J, the junction kept 7 bases outside the gene matches. The CDR3 DNA is TGTGCCAGCAGCGCCCTGGGACAGACCACTGAAGCTTTCTTT. Protein product: CASSALGQTTEAFF.

The chain couples TRBV7-2 to TRBJ1-1; TRBD1 might be the D (6 bases). Trimming stripped 5 bases from V and 4 bases from J, with 14 bases between. Germline assignment: CDR1 SGHTA and CDR2 FQGNSA. The CDR3 has 14 amino acids. CDR3 DNA: TGTGCCAGCAGCCCACAGGGTCAGGCCACTGAAGCTTTCTTT. Translating gives CASSPQGQATEAFF.

This clonotype was picked up many times. The chain links TRBV12-3 or TRBV12-4 to TRBJ1-2, with D maybe TRBD1 (5 bases). The V and J ends lost 4 bases and 7 bases respectively, with 10 bases between them. CDR3 length: 12 residues. CDR3 coding DNA: TGTGCCAGCAGTTCTCTAGGGGCTGGCTACACCTTC. As protein: CASSSLGAGYTF.

The rearrangement joins TRBV5-1 to TRBJ2-5; D gene unclear. Germline CDR1 is SGHRS and CDR2 is YFSETQ. The CDR3 covers 13 residues. Trimming took off 0 bases at V and 3 bases at J, with 6 bases between the two ends. The chain's CDR3 is CASSLGTEETQYF. CDR3 nucleotide sequence: TGCGCCAGCAGCTTGGGGACGGAAGAGACCCAGTACTTC.

There are many counts of this clonotype. The gene calls are TRBV20-1 and TRBJ2-3; D not resolved. V lost 6 bases and J 2 bases, leaving 15 bases between the germline ends. Germline V lookup: CDR1 DFQATT, CDR2 SNEGSKA (reference sequence). The CDR3 loop spans 14 amino acids. The CDR3 DNA is TGCAGTGCCACCCTGGCAGCGCCCACAGATACGCAGTATTTT. Translating gives CSATLAAPTDTQYF.

This clonotype was seen many times. The chain carries TRBV20-1 and TRBJ1-1, with D tentatively TRBD1 (5 bases). V lost 6 bases, J lost 1 base, and 12 bases lay in between. The CDR3 is made up of 13 amino acids. Per the germline V gene, CDR1 is DFQATT and CDR2 is SNEGSKA (reference sequence). CDR3 sequence (DNA): TGCAGTGCCCCCGGGACCGAGAACACTGAAGCTTTCTTT. Protein sequence: CSAPGTENTEAFF.